These 18 T cell receptor beta chains share one sample of origin, sequenced in a study of CD8+ T cells in alopecia areata. The treatment is: oral pan-JAK inhibitor, 5-10 mg twice daily. RNA extraction was followed by reverse transcription into cDNA, which acted as the sequencing template. Profiled with immunoSEQ multiplex PCR; TCRdb holds only in-frame clones, not every one. The sample lists 130,000 or so clones, 85% to 90% occurring once. The sequences come from CD8+ T cells sorted from blood, collected at week 4, from a patient treated with tofacitinib. These receptors were taken from a human donor with alopecia areata.

The chain couples TRBV6-1 to TRBJ1-1, with D possibly matching TRBD1 (5 bases). Germline values: CDR1 MNHNS, CDR2 SASEGT. CDR3 length: 12 residues. V gave up 6 bases and J gave up 5 bases, with 10 bases separating them. CDR3: CASSQGRTEAFF. The CDR3 DNA reads as TGTGCCAGCAGCCAGGGTCGTACTGAAGCTTTCTTT.

The V call is TRBV29-1, the J call TRBJ2-1; 7 nucleotides match TRBD1. The germline gives CDR1 SQVTM, CDR2 ANQGSEA. V dropped 1 base and J dropped 7; count of bases not matched to a gene: 13. This CDR3 comprises 16 residues. The CDR3 loop reads CSVEARQGVFGNEQFF. As DNA, the CDR3 is TGCAGCGTTGAAGCCCGGCAGGGGGTATTCGGAAATGAGCAGTTCTTC.

The J gene is TRBJ1-2, the V gene TRBV29-1; a weak D match, TRBD1 (5 bases). The ends were cut back, 6 bases at V and 6 bases at J, with 14 bases in the middle. Germline V gene data show CDR1 as SQVTM and CDR2 as ANQGSEA. This CDR3 has 12 residues. CDR3 residues: CSVKRGSDGYTF. CDR3 in DNA: TGCAGCGTCAAGAGGGGATCTGATGGCTACACCTTC.

This clone appeared once. The J gene is TRBJ1-2, the V gene TRBV27, with D tentatively TRBD1 (5 bases). This CDR3 comprises 16 residues. Germline values: CDR1 MNHEY, CDR2 SMNVEV (reference sequence). Trimming removed 0 bases at V and 0 bases at J, with 11 bases between. This CDR3 reads CASSLSSGEANYGYTF. In DNA form, the CDR3 reads TGTGCCAGCAGTTTATCTTCGGGGGAAGCTAACTATGGCTACACCTTC.

The J gene is TRBJ2-1, the V gene TRBV9, with D perhaps TRBD1 (5 bases). Trimming cost V 0 bases and J 10 bases, with 14 bases left between them. CDR1 and CDR2 from the germline V gene are SGDLS and YYNGEE. This CDR3 region has 14 residues. DNA of the CDR3: TGTGCCAGCAGCGTAGCTAGGCGCGGACAAGAGCAGTTCTTC. Translated: CASSVARRGQEQFF.

Details on this clone: The same CDR3 also results from other DNA sequences found in this sample. The chain uses TRBV4-1 and TRBJ2-7, with 9 bases lining up with TRBD1. The length of the CDR3 is 15 residues. The germline V gene encodes CDR1 MGHRA and CDR2 YSYEKL. V dropped 0 bases and J dropped 4; count of bases not matched to a gene: 4. The CDR3 DNA follows: TGCGCCAGCAGCCAAGAGGACAGGGGTACGTACGAGCAGTACTTC. This codes for CASSQEDRGTYEQYF.

The chain links TRBV7-9 to TRBJ2-1, with 10 positions matching TRBD2. V was pared by 3 bases and J by 4 bases, with 3 bases of the junction left unmatched. CDR3 length equals 15 residues. From germline, CDR1 is SEHNR and CDR2 FQNEAQ (reference sequence). The CDR3 protein is CASSLRTSGYNEQFF. CDR3 bases: TGTGCCAGCAGCTTGAGGACTAGCGGATACAATGAGCAGTTCTTC.

This clone has only one observation. The chain couples TRBV6-1 to TRBJ2-1; 7 nucleotides align to TRBD1. The CDR3 has 16 amino acids. The germline gives CDR1 MNHNS, CDR2 SASEGT. J lost 4 bases, V lost 4 bases, and 10 bases had no gene match. The CDR3 reads CASSGVTGVPYNEQFF. As DNA, the CDR3 is TGTGCCAGCAGTGGAGTCACAGGGGTCCCTTACAATGAGCAGTTCTTC.

The V and J genes are TRBV15 and TRBJ2-7; D possibly uses TRBD1 or TRBD2 (6 bases each). Per the germline V gene, CDR1 is LNHNV and CDR2 is YYDKDF (reference sequence). V gave up 3 bases and J gave up 4 bases, with 19 bases separating them. CDR3 length equals 16 residues. CDR3 amino acids: CATSSPRGTLPYEQYF. The CDR3 bases are TGTGCCACCAGCAGTCCCCGGGGGACATTGCCGTACGAGCAGTACTTC. Together with reference TRBV15 and TRBJ2-7, the CDR3 gives the full variable domain: DAMVIQNPRYQVTQFGKPVTLSCSQTLNHNVMYWYQQKSSQAPKLLFHYYDKDFNNEADTPDNFQSRRPNTSFCFLDIRSPGLGDTAMYLCATSSPRGTLPYEQYFGPGTRLTVT.

The chain is built from TRBV7-9 and TRBJ2-7; D not certain. The CDR3 covers 12 residues. Germline V gives CDR1 SEHNR, CDR2 FQNEAQ (reference sequence). The ends were cut back, 6 bases at V and 4 bases at J, with 10 bases in the middle. The CDR3 nucleotides read TGTGCCAGCAGTCCAAATGGGTACGAGCAGTACTTC. It yields the protein CASSPNGYEQYF.

This chain links TRBV2 with TRBJ2-1; D gene uncertain. Germline-derived CDR1 and CDR2 are SNHLY and FYNNEI. This CDR3 contains 15 residues. V was cut by 10 bases and J by 6 bases, with 22 bases left in between. The CDR3 region is CAIRSRFDEFNEQFF. The DNA for the CDR3 is TGTGCCATCAGATCTAGGTTCGACGAGTTCAATGAGCAGTTCTTC.

V gene TRBV5-1 combines with J gene TRBJ2-7; D may be TRBD1 (5 bases). V was shortened by 4 bases and J by 0 bases, with 20 bases between the two germline ends. The CDR3 length is 17 residues. From germline, CDR1 is SGHRS and CDR2 YFSETQ. For the CDR3, the DNA is TGCGCCAGCAGCCCCTTGGGGTTGACAGCTTCCTCCTACGAGCAGTACTTC. Protein: CASSPLGLTASSYEQYF.

This chain connects TRBV19 to TRBJ1-2; the D is unclear. There are 13 residues in the CDR3. CDR1 is LNHDA, CDR2 SQIVND, per germline (reference sequence). The V end was cut by 3 bases, the J end by 3 bases, with 8 bases between. CDR3 DNA: TGTGCCAGTAGTATGCGCGGTGACTATGGCTACACCTTC. Residues: CASSMRGDYGYTF. Complete variable domain (other parts from reference TRBV19 and TRBJ1-2): DGGITQSPKYLFRKEGQNVTLSCEQNLNHDAMYWYRQDPGQGLRLIYYSQIVNDFQKGDIAEGYSVSREKKESFPLTVTSAQKNPTAFYLCASSMRGDYGYTFGSGTRLTVV.

The chain carries TRBV15 and TRBJ2-3; D not certain. This CDR3 is built from 13 residues. Deletions cut 4 bases from V and 4 bases from J, with 9 bases between. Germline loops: CDR1 LNHNV, CDR2 YYDKDF (reference sequence). CDR3 in DNA: TGTGCCACCAGCATCCTTTCGGCAGATACGCAGTATTTT. Amino acid sequence: CATSILSADTQYF. The full variable domain, in which reference TRBV15 and TRBJ2-3 provide the parts outside the CDR3, is DAMVIQNPRYQVTQFGKPVTLSCSQTLNHNVMYWYQQKSSQAPKLLFHYYDKDFNNEADTPDNFQSRRPNTSFCFLDIRSPGLGDTAMYLCATSILSADTQYFGPGTRLTVL.

The rearrangement links TRBV7-9 to TRBJ2-7; no firm D call. CDR1 is SEHNR and CDR2 is FQNEAQ in the germline V gene (reference sequence). Trimming stripped 4 bases from V and 0 bases from J, with 13 bases between. The CDR3 extends over 15 amino acids. The CDR3 DNA reads as TGTGCCAGCAGCTCGCCGGGCTCTAGCTCCTACGAGCAGTACTTC. Translated, it gives CASSSPGSSSYEQYF.

This clone was detected a few times. The rearrangement joins TRBV9 to TRBJ1-1; 8 bases agree with TRBD1. Germline CDR1 is SGDLS and CDR2 is YYNGEE. Trimming at V came to 4 bases and at J to 6 bases, leaving 8 bases not matched to a gene. The CDR3 is 14 amino acids. CDR3 sequence reads: CASSPWTGKAEAFF. CDR3 DNA sequence: TGTGCCAGCAGCCCCTGGACAGGGAAGGCTGAAGCTTTCTTT.

This chain connects TRBV2 to TRBJ1-2; no clear D gene. The length of the CDR3 is 12 residues. The germline CDR1 and CDR2 sequences are SNHLY and FYNNEI. Trimming cost V 2 bases and J 7 bases, with 8 bases left between them. The DNA for the CDR3 is TGTGCCAGCAGTGAATTGGCAAGTGGCTACACCTTC. Translating it yields CASSELASGYTF.

This chain connects TRBV5-1 to TRBJ2-1; 11 nucleotides align to TRBD2. This CDR3 region has 18 residues. V lost 2 bases and J lost 6; bases outside the gene matches: 13. Germline V gives CDR1 SGHRS, CDR2 YFSETQ. CDR3 residues: CASSLDVTSGMMANEQFF. As DNA, the CDR3 is TGCGCCAGCAGCTTAGACGTGACTAGCGGGATGATGGCCAATGAGCAGTTCTTC.